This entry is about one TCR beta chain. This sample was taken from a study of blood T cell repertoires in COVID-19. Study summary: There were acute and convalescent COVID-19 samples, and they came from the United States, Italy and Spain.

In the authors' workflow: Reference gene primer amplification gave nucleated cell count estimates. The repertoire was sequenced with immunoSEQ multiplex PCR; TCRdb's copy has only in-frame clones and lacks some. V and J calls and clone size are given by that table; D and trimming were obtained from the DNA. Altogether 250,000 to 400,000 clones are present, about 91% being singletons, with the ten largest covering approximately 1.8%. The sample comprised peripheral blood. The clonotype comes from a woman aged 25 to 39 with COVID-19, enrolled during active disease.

The CDR3 loop is CASRETGGSYEQYV. DNA for the CDR3: TGTGCCAGCAGGGAGACAGGGGGCTCCTACGAGCAGTACGTC. The V and J genes are TRBV27 and TRBJ2-7; 9 bases are shared with TRBD1. Looked up from germline, CDR1 is MNHEY and CDR2 is SMNVEV (reference sequence). Trimming removed 6 bases from V and 0 bases from J; junction bases left unmatched: 3. CDR3 size: 14 residues.